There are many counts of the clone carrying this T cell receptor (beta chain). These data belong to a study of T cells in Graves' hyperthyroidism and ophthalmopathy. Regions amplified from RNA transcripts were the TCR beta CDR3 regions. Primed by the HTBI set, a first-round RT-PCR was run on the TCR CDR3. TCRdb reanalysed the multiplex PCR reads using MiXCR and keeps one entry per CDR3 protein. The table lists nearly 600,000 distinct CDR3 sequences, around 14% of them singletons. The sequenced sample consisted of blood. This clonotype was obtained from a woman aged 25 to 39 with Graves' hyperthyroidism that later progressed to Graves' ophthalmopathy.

The CDR3 here is CASSHQTGGESYF. In nucleotides, the CDR3 is TGTGCCAGCAGCCACCAGACAGGGGGAGAGTCGTATTTT. The gene calls are TRBV14 and TRBJ2-3; TRBD1 matches 9 bases. Germline values: CDR1 SGHDN, CDR2 FVKESK. V was clipped by 3 bases and J by 14 bases; unmatched bases: 9. The CDR3 covers 13 residues.